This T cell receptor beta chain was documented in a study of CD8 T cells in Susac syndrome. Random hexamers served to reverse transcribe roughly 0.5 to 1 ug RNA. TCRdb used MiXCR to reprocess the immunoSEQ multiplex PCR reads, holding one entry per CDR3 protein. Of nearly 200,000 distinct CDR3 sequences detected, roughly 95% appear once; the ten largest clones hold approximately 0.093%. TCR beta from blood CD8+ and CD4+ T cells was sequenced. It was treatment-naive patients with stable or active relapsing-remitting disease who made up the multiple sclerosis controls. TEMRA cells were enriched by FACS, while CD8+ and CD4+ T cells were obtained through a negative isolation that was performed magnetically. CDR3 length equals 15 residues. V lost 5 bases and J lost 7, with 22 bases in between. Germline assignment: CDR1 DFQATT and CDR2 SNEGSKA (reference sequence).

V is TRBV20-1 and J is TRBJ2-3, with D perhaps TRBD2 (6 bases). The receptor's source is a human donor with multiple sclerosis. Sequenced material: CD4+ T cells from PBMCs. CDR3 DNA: TGCAGTGCTCCTCTGGGTGCGGGGAGAGGATATACGCAGTATTTT. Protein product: CSAPLGAGRGYTQYF.